These 19 T cell receptor beta chains came from one sample sequenced in a study of shared clonotypes between healthy human individuals. Sequencing used immunoSEQ multiplex PCR; TCRdb keeps in-frame clones, though not all of them. The table lists over a million clones, roughly 98% of them singletons. The sample comprised naive CD4+ T cells sorted from blood. The subset here: CD45RA+ positively selected. The receptors stem from a man aged 25 to 45 in good health.

As to this clone: The identical CDR3 is also encoded by other nucleotide sequences in the sample. The rearrangement links TRBV10-3 to TRBJ1-1; D ambiguous. The ends were cut back, 6 bases at V and 1 base at J, with 9 bases in the middle. The germline gives CDR1 ENHRY, CDR2 SYGVKD. The CDR3 spans 13 residues. In DNA, the CDR3 is TGTGCCATCAGGGGCACGGAGAACACTGAAGCTTTCTTT. This translates into CAIRGTENTEAFF.

The V gene is TRBV7-6, the J gene TRBJ2-5; D gene ambiguous. CDR3 length: 14 residues. The V end lost 3 bases, the J end lost 2 bases, and 10 bases lay between the germline ends. CDR1 and CDR2 (germline): SGHVS, FNYEAQ. In DNA, the CDR3 is TGTGCCAGCAGCTTTTTATTAGATCAAGAGACCCAGTACTTC. It codes for CASSFLLDQETQYF.

V gene TRBV5-6 combines with J gene TRBJ2-7, with TRBD1 matching 10 bases. Germline CDR1 reads SGHDT; CDR2 reads YYEEEE. V was pared by 7 bases and J by 2 bases, with 6 bases of the junction left unmatched. The CDR3 length is 14 residues. The CDR3 protein is CASRGQGRTYEQYF. CDR3 nucleotide sequence: TGTGCCAGCCGGGGACAGGGGAGGACCTACGAGCAGTACTTC.

In its sample, this clone was seen once. The chain combines TRBV6-1 with TRBJ1-2, with D unresolved. CDR1 and CDR2 (germline): MNHNS, SASEGT. The CDR3 has 15 residues. V was cut by 2 bases and J by 4 bases, with 14 bases left in between. The CDR3 reads CASSERRPETYGYTF. The CDR3 DNA reads as TGTGCCAGCAGTGAAAGGCGTCCGGAAACCTATGGCTACACCTTC.

The V gene is TRBV7-6, the J gene TRBJ1-5; D might be TRBD1 (6 bases). Trimming removed 6 bases from V and 3 bases from J, with 18 bases in between. This CDR3 has 16 residues. In germline, CDR1 is SGHVS, CDR2 FNYEAQ. CDR3 sequence reads: CASSLQGGPHNQPQHF. The CDR3 DNA is TGTGCCAGCAGTTTGCAAGGGGGTCCCCACAATCAGCCCCAGCATTTT. The whole variable domain, remainder taken from reference TRBV7-6 and TRBJ1-5, is GAGVSQSPRYKVTKRGQDVALRCDPISGHVSLYWYRQALGQGPEFLTYFNYEAQQDKSGLPNDRFSAERPEGSISTLTIQRTEQRDSAMYRCASSLQGGPHNQPQHFGDGTRLSIL.

As for this clone: The same CDR3 arises from other DNA sequences in this sample as well. The genes are TRBV18 and TRBJ2-1; D may be TRBD2 (5 bases). From germline, CDR1 is KGHSH and CDR2 LQKENI. The CDR3 is made up of 13 amino acids. V lost 1 base, J lost 8 bases, and 9 bases lay in between. In DNA, the CDR3 is TGTGCCAGCTCACCACGGCTAGCAGATGAGCAGTTCTTC. It encodes CASSPRLADEQFF.

The V gene is TRBV5-1, the J gene TRBJ2-3; 11 nucleotides line up with TRBD2. The V gene's germline CDR1 is SGHRS and CDR2 YFSETQ. Losses at the gene ends were 2 bases for V and 4 bases for J; bases not matched to a gene: 6. There are 16 residues in the CDR3. In DNA form, the CDR3 reads TGCGCCAGCAGCTTATTACTAGCGGGAGACCCAGATACGCAGTATTTT. Its translation: CASSLLLAGDPDTQYF.

This rearrangement joins TRBV28 to TRBJ2-7; 8 bases map to TRBD2. Trimming removed 6 bases from V and 9 bases from J; junction bases left unmatched: 7. Germline assignment: CDR1 MDHEN and CDR2 SYDVKM. The CDR3 length is 12 residues. This CDR3 is CASRAGVVGQYF. The CDR3 region has the DNA TGTGCCAGCAGAGCGGGAGTGGTCGGGCAGTACTTC. Using reference TRBV28 and TRBJ2-7 for the parts outside the CDR3, the full variable domain is DVKVTQSSRYLVKRTGEKVFLECVQDMDHENMFWYRQDPGLGLRLIYFSYDVKMKEKGDIPEGYSVSREKKERFSLILESASTNQTSMYLCASRAGVVGQYFGPGTRLTVT.

The J gene is TRBJ2-7, the V gene TRBV28; 11 positions agree with TRBD1. The germline CDR1 and CDR2 sequences are MDHEN and SYDVKM. V trimming: 6 bases; J trimming: 6 bases; junction bases outside the gene matches: 7. This CDR3 has 14 amino acids. The CDR3 nucleotides are TGTGCCAGCAGCCCCGGGACAGGGGGTCCCGAGCAGTACTTC. Translated, it gives CASSPGTGGPEQYF.

This chain joins TRBV30 and TRBJ1-4; D unclear. V was trimmed by 5 bases and J by 14 bases, leaving 21 bases between them. The CDR3 totals 13 residues. The germline V gene encodes CDR1 GTSNPN and CDR2 SVGIG (reference sequence). In DNA form, the CDR3 reads TGTGCCTGGGCTAGCGACGTAAGCGATTCGCTGTTTTTT. It encodes CAWASDVSDSLFF. Together with reference TRBV30 and TRBJ1-4, the CDR3 gives the full variable domain: SQTIHQWPATLVQPVGSPLSLECTVEGTSNPNLYWYRQAAGRGLQLLFYSVGIGQISSEVPQNLSASRPQDRQFILSSKKLLLSDSGFYLCAWASDVSDSLFFGSGTQLSVL.

This chain connects TRBV10-2 to TRBJ2-7; either TRBD1 or TRBD2 may supply D (5 bases each). The length of the CDR3 is 16 residues. Trimming removed 4 bases at V and 3 bases at J, with 19 bases between. Per the germline V gene, CDR1 is WSHSY and CDR2 is SAAADI. In nucleotides, the CDR3 is TGCGCCAGCAGTGGGGATGGGACGTACAATTACTACGAGCAGTACTTC. The encoded protein is CASSGDGTYNYYEQYF.

This chain uses TRBV7-9 with TRBJ2-7; D not resolved. The CDR3 is made up of 11 amino acids. Germline V lookup: CDR1 SEHNR, CDR2 FQNEAQ (reference sequence). V gave up 2 bases and J gave up 5 bases, with 4 bases separating them. CDR3 nucleotides: TGTGCCAGCAGCTTATATCACGAGCAGTACTTC. As protein: CASSLYHEQYF.

A single count supports this clone. This rearrangement joins TRBV25-1 to TRBJ1-4, with D maybe TRBD1 (5 bases). CDR1 and CDR2 (germline): MGHDK, SYGVNS. The V and J ends lost 6 bases and 6 bases respectively, with 11 bases between them. This CDR3 comprises 13 residues. The DNA of the CDR3 is TGTGCCAGCAGACAGACAGCGGATGAAAAACTGTTTTTT. This gives the protein CASRQTADEKLFF.

J is TRBJ2-7 and V is TRBV27; 7 bases are shared with TRBD2. In germline, CDR1 is MNHEY, CDR2 SMNVEV (reference sequence). The V and J ends lost 2 bases and 3 bases, in that order; junction bases with no gene match: 16. The CDR3 sequence is 18 residues long. The DNA of the CDR3 is TGTGCCAGCAGTTTAAGGGGCCCCGGAGCGGGATGGGGCTACGAGCAGTACTTC. It is translated as CASSLRGPGAGWGYEQYF.

The rearrangement joins TRBV5-1 to TRBJ2-3; 7 nucleotides align to TRBD2. Per germline, CDR1 SGHRS and CDR2 YFSETQ. The CDR3 consists of 14 residues. V dropped 4 bases and J dropped 5; count of bases not matched to a gene: 7. The CDR3 here is CASSLREAGDTQYF. The DNA of the CDR3 is TGCGCCAGCAGCCTCCGGGAGGCAGGAGATACGCAGTATTTT.

The J gene is TRBJ2-7, the V gene TRBV28; no clear D. V was cut by 6 bases and J by 2 bases, with 11 bases left in between. Germline CDR1 is MDHEN and CDR2 is SYDVKM. The CDR3 is 13 residues long. The CDR3, as DNA: TGTGCCAGCAGCAACTCGATCCCCTACGAGCAGTACTTC. Amino acid sequence: CASSNSIPYEQYF.

Notes on this clone: This specimen includes other DNA sequences encoding the same CDR3. The chain joins TRBV2 to TRBJ2-1; D is unresolved. The V end was cut by 0 bases, the J end by 9 bases, with 9 bases between. Germline assignment: CDR1 SNHLY and CDR2 FYNNEI. The CDR3 sequence is 13 residues long. DNA of the CDR3: TGTGCCAGCAGTGAAGCCAGGTCCGGTGAGCAGTTCTTC. Translating gives CASSEARSGEQFF.

Only one count was recorded for this clone. This chain connects TRBV19 to TRBJ2-7; 12 nucleotides agree with TRBD2. V gave up 5 bases and J gave up 6 bases; unmatched junction bases: 5. The germline V gene has CDR1 LNHDA and CDR2 SQIVND (reference sequence). CDR3 length: 14 amino acids. CDR3 nucleotides: TGTGCCAGTAGTGCGCGACTAGCGGGAGTCGAGCAGTACTTC. Amino acids: CASSARLAGVEQYF.

The chain recombines TRBV5-1 with TRBJ1-4; D unresolved. Germline V gene sequence: CDR1 SGHRS, CDR2 YFSETQ. V was pared by 3 bases and J by 3 bases, with 24 bases between. CDR3 size: 19 residues. CDR3 amino acids: CASSYGVEGFRQANEKLFF. For the CDR3, the DNA is TGCGCCAGCAGCTACGGAGTCGAGGGTTTCAGGCAGGCTAATGAAAAACTGTTTTTT. The whole variable domain, remainder taken from reference TRBV5-1 and TRBJ1-4, is KAGVTQTPRYLIKTRGQQVTLSCSPISGHRSVSWYQQTPGQGLQFLFEYFSETQRNKGNFPGRFSGRQFSNSRSEMNVSTLELGDSALYLCASSYGVEGFRQANEKLFFGSGTQLSVL.